One T cell receptor (beta chain) is described in this entry. The antigen is unknown. Germline loops: CDR1 LGHNA, CDR2 YNFKEQ. Trimming pared 4 bases from V and 1 base from J, leaving 17 bases between. This CDR3 is 17 amino acids long. These data are taken from a study of cytomegalovirus exposure and HLA in healthy donors. Study-wide results and limits: In an earlier analysis, in approximately 570 donors, most V segments appeared productive either ~90% or ~30% of the time.

The study ran its PCR with 60 Vbeta and 13 Jbeta primers. Profiling relied on immunoSEQ multiplex PCR, and the TCRdb table lists in-frame clones only, not all of them. Found here are over 150,000 clones, 84% of them singletons; the top ten hold 4.8%. This sequence was found in a girl aged 10-17 years in good health and CMV-seropositive. The sequencing input was PBMCs. The gene calls are TRBV4-2 and TRBJ2-1; D may be TRBD2 (5 bases). The CDR3 DNA reads TGTGCCAGCAGCCTCTACGCGGGCCCCGGGTCCTACAATGAGCAGTTCTTC. It translates to CASSLYAGPGSYNEQFF.